Given below is one T cell receptor beta chain in context. This same CDR3 is encoded by further DNA sequences in the sample. This table comes from immunoSEQ multiplex PCR, and its TCRdb copy is limited to in-frame clones, with some not included. Of 300,000 to 450,000 clones detected, around 87% appear once; the ten largest clones hold roughly a tenth. With 0 bases removed from V and 8 bases from J, the gap between germline ends came to 16 bases. Looked up from germline, CDR1 is LNHNV and CDR2 is YYDKDF (reference sequence). CDR3 size: 16 residues. This specimen comes from a study of blood T cell repertoires in COVID-19.

V is TRBV15 and J is TRBJ1-4, with D possibly matching TRBD1 (5 bases). This TCR was sampled from a woman aged 25-40 years with COVID-19, enrolled during active disease. Sequencing was done on a sample of peripheral blood. The chain's CDR3 is CATSRDYPPGGEKLFF. The CDR3 DNA is TGTGCCACCAGCAGAGATTACCCTCCCGGGGGGGAAAAACTGTTTTTT.